This TCR beta chain emerged from a study of T-cell memory formation after mild COVID-19. 5'RACE, which relied on constant-segment primers, yielded TCR alpha and TCR beta cDNA libraries carrying sample barcodes and UMIs. TCRdb re-derived calls from the 5' RACE reads in MiXCR, one entry per CDR3 protein. The sample shows under 400,000 distinct CDR3 sequences, under 25% of them seen only once. The sample holds many counts of this clonotype. As yet, its antigen is unknown. Regarding the study as a whole: Among contracting clones, CD4+ were mainly CM/EM and CD8+ enriched in EMRA. The study found balanced CD4/CD8 in clones contracting day 15 to 85 and a CD4+ lean in later expanders.

The CDR3 consists of 16 residues. The germline V gene encodes CDR1 SGHRS and CDR2 YFSETQ. V shed 3 bases and J 1 base; nucleotides not matched to a gene: 9. Material for sequencing was PBMCs or a T cell subset sorted from them (not recorded which). The rearrangement joins TRBV5-1 to TRBJ1-1, with TRBD1 identical over 7 bases. This sequence originates from an adult woman who had mild COVID-19 (a few samples of this study predate the infection). Cell type and time point are not known. This CDR3 reads CASSWFGTARNTEAFF. The CDR3 DNA reads as TGCGCCAGCAGCTGGTTTGGGACAGCCAGGAACACTGAAGCTTTCTTT.